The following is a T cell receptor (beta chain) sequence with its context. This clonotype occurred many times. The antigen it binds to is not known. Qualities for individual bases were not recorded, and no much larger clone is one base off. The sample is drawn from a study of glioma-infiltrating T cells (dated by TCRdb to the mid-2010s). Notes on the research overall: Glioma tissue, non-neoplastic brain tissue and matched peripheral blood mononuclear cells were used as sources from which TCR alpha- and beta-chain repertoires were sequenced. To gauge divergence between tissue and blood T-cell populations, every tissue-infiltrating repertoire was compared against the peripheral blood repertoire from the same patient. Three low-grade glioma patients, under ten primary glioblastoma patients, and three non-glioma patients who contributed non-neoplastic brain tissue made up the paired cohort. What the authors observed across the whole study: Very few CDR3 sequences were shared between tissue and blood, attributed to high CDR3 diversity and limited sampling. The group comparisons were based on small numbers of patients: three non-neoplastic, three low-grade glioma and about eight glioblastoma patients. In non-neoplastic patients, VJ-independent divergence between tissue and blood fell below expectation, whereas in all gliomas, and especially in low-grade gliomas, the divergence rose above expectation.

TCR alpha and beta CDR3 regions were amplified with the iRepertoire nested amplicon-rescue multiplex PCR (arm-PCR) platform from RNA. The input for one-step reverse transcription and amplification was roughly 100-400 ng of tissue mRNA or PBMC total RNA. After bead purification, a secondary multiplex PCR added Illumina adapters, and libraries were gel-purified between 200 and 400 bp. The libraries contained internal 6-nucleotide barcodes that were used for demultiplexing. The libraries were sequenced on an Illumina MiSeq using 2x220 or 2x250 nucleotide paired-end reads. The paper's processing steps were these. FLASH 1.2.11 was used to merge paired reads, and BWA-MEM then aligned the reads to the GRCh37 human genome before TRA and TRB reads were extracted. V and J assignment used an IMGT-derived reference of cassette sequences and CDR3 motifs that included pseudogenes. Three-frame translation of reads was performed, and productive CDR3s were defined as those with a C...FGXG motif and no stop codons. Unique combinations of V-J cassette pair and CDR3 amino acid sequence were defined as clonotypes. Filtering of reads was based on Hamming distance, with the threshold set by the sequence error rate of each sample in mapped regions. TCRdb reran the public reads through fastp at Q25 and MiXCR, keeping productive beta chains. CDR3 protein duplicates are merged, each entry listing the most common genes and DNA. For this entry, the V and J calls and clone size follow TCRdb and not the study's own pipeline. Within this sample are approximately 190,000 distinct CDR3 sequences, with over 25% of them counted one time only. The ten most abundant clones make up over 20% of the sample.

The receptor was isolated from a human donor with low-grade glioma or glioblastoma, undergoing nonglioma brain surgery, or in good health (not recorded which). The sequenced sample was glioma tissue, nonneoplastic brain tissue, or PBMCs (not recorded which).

Here the CDR3 is given as CASSQNTGITEAFF. The nucleotide sequence is given as TGTGCCAGTAGTCAAAACACAGGGATCACTGAAGCTTTCTTT. The V and J genes are TRBV19 and TRBJ1-1; possibly the D gene is TRBD1, per 6 matching bases. The germline V gene (reference sequence) sets CDR1 to LNHDA and CDR2 to SQIVND. V drops 5 bases and J drops 4 bases, leaving 14 bases in between. The CDR3 goes from the cysteine to the phenylalanine over 14 residues. Solely the CDR3 DNA is kept, with 42 bases framed from the first base.